A selection of T cell receptor beta chains follows, all from one sample in a study of blood T cell repertoires in COVID-19. Profiled with immunoSEQ multiplex PCR; TCRdb holds only in-frame clones, not every one. Of approximately 150,000 clones listed, more than 75% are singletons. Input material: peripheral blood. The receptors were gathered from a woman in her fifties or sixties with acute or convalescent COVID-19. CDR3s include the opening cysteine and the closing phenylalanine or tryptophan.

j_call: TRBJ1-5; v_call: TRBV6-2/TRBV6-3; cdr3_aa: CASSSPGQSSNQPQHF
j_call: TRBJ1-5; v_call: TRBV19; cdr3_aa: CASSPGTISNQPQHF
j_call: TRBJ1-2; v_call: TRBV20-1; cdr3_aa: CSASRGLDGYTF
j_call: TRBJ2-3; v_call: TRBV30; cdr3_aa: CAWSVGGGNTDTQYF
j_call: TRBJ2-7; v_call: TRBV7-7; cdr3_aa: CASSHRTEGEQYF
j_call: TRBJ1-6; v_call: TRBV3-1/TRBV3-2; cdr3_aa: CASSQVTGRNSPLHF
j_call: TRBJ1-2; v_call: TRBV6-1; cdr3_aa: CASSEVTGNRYGYTF
j_call: TRBJ1-1; v_call: TRBV15; cdr3_aa: CATRFGRNTEAFF
j_call: TRBJ1-2; v_call: TRBV7-9; cdr3_aa: CASSLGGQGIGGYTF
j_call: TRBJ1-6; v_call: TRBV27; cdr3_aa: CASSFLDSNSPLHF
j_call: TRBJ1-5; v_call: TRBV6-5; cdr3_aa: CASRGVGQPQHF
j_call: TRBJ2-5; v_call: TRBV5-1; cdr3_aa: CASSLDRAQETQYF
j_call: TRBJ1-2; v_call: TRBV14; cdr3_aa: CASSQGWAAYGYTF
j_call: TRBJ1-5; v_call: TRBV18; cdr3_aa: CASSPPADSNQPQHF
j_call: TRBJ2-3; v_call: TRBV9; cdr3_aa: CASSVVAGGGTDTQYF
j_call: TRBJ1-3; v_call: TRBV19; cdr3_aa: CASSIEGNTIYF
j_call: TRBJ1-1; v_call: TRBV28; cdr3_aa: CASSTDSRMNTEAFF
j_call: TRBJ2-1; v_call: TRBV4-2; cdr3_aa: CASSLTEGGKNEQFF
j_call: TRBJ2-1; v_call: TRBV6-2/TRBV6-3; cdr3_aa: CASSHTADRYNEQFF
j_call: TRBJ2-7; v_call: TRBV28; cdr3_aa: CASRGGGGAYEQYF
j_call: TRBJ2-2; v_call: TRBV6-5; cdr3_aa: CATGRGNTGELFF
j_call: TRBJ1-1; v_call: TRBV29-1; cdr3_aa: CSAANRDPTEAFF